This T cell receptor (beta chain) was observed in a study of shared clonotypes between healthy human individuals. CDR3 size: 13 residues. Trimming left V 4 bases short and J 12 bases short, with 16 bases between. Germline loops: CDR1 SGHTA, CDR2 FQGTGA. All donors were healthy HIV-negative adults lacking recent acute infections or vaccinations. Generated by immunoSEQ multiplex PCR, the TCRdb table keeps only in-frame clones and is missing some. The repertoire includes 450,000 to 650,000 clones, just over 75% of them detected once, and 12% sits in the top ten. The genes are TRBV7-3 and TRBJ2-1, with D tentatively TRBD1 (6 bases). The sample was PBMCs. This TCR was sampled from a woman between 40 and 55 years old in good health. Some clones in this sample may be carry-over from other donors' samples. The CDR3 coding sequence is TGTGCCAGCAGCTCCGGACAGTTTTCATCGCAGTTCTTC. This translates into CASSSGQFSSQFF.